The T cell receptor beta chain described here comes from a study of regulatory T cells in long-lasting Graves disease. Study background: Duration of antithyroid drug therapy among newly diagnosed Graves' patients was under 3 months.

Worth noting for this clonotype: The junction does not match germline at one end; this may be a read error.

CDR1 SGHNT and CDR2 YYREEE come from the germline V gene (reference sequence). This CDR3 spans 14 amino acids. The TCR beta library used iRepertoire HTBI primers with Arm-PCR amplification of CDR3. TCRdb passed the multiplex PCR reads through MiXCR, listing each CDR3 protein once. The data hold about 430,000 distinct CDR3 sequences, with about 15% observed a single time. Time point meaning: newly diagnosed GD, antithyroid drugs for less than 3 months. PBMCs provided the RNA from which the TCR library was made. These data were also filed under a second study, of T cells in Graves' hyperthyroidism and ophthalmopathy. That publication notes: Graves' hyperthyroidism was deemed stable absent ophthalmopathy progression within 18 months. Among thyroid clonotypes expanded above 0.001, most also appeared in blood.

The V and J genes are TRBV5-4 and TRBJ2-7; D perhaps matches TRBD1 (6 bases). The material was peripheral blood mononuclear cells (PBMCs), obtained at new diagnosis, from a patient treated with antithyroid drugs. This sequence originates from a woman aged 40 to 55 with Graves disease. Here the CDR3 DNA reads TGTGCCAGCAGTTCCAGGACAGTCCCCTACGAGCAGCACTTC. As protein: CASSSRTVPYEQHF.